These 5 T cell receptor beta chains were all obtained from the same sample, sequenced in a study of T-cell reconstitution after alpha-beta-depleted transplantation in children. A TCRbeta library incorporating unique molecular identifiers was prepared. TCRdb reanalysed the PCR reads using MiXCR and keeps one entry per CDR3 protein. Among around 64,000 distinct CDR3 sequences listed, about a tenth were seen once. The sequencing here drew on PBMCs, taken before TCRalphabeta/CD19-depleted stem cell transplant. The receptors stem from a boy younger than 18 with acute myeloid leukemia, due to receive a stem cell transplant.

The genes are TRBV24-1 and TRBJ1-1, with TRBD1 matching over 7 bases. The CDR3 extends over 14 amino acids. Germline CDR1 reads KGHDR; CDR2 reads SFDVKD. After removal of 10 bases from V and 5 bases from J, the junction contained 12 bases not matched to a gene. The CDR3 here is CATRKAGGSTEAFF. The CDR3 bases are TGTGCCACTCGAAAGGCAGGGGGAAGTACTGAAGCTTTCTTT.

In regard to this clonotype: Being one base from a much bigger clone, this may be a read error. J is TRBJ1-4 and V is TRBV6-1, with a tentative D call TRBD1 (5 bases). The CDR3 loop spans 15 amino acids. Germline CDR1 reads MNHNS; CDR2 reads SASEGT. CDR3 bases: TGTACCACCCTGGGACGGTGGGCAACTAATGAAAAACTGTTTTTT. Translated, it gives CTTLGRWATNEKLFF.

This clonotype was detected many times. J is TRBJ2-6 and V is TRBV4-3, with 10 bases lining up with TRBD2. Germline CDR1 and CDR2: LGHNA and YSLEER. Germline trimming cut 1 base from V and 0 bases from J; bases unmatched to any gene: 9. The CDR3 is 20 amino acids. CDR3 sequence (DNA): TGCGCCAGCAGCCAAGTCCCTAGCGGGAGTCCAGCCTCTGGGGCCAACGTCCTGACTTTC. Translating gives CASSQVPSGSPASGANVLTF.

This clonotype has a count of ten or more. The V call is TRBV18, the J call TRBJ1-4; D not resolved. The CDR3 has 14 amino acids. Trimming pared 3 bases from V and 0 bases from J, leaving 5 bases between. The germline V gene has CDR1 KGHSH and CDR2 LQKENI. The CDR3 nucleotides read TGTGCCAGCTCACCCGGAGCAACTAATGAAAAACTGTTTTTT. It is translated as CASSPGATNEKLFF. The full variable domain, rest sourced from reference TRBV18 and TRBJ1-4, is NAGVMQNPRHLVRRRGQEARLRCSPMKGHSHVYWYRQLPEEGLKFMVYLQKENIIDESGMPKERFSAEFPKEGPSILRIQQVVRGDSAAYFCASSPGATNEKLFFGSGTQLSVL.

This clonotype was counted ten times or more. The chain joins TRBV7-2 to TRBJ2-7; TRBD2 is a possible D gene (6 bases). Germline V gives CDR1 SGHTA, CDR2 FQGNSA. The V end was cut by 1 base, the J end by 2 bases, with 9 bases between. This CDR3 is 14 amino acids long. CDR3 sequence: CASSLGTNTYEQYF. CDR3 nucleotide sequence: TGTGCCAGCAGCTTAGGGACTAACACCTACGAGCAGTACTTC.